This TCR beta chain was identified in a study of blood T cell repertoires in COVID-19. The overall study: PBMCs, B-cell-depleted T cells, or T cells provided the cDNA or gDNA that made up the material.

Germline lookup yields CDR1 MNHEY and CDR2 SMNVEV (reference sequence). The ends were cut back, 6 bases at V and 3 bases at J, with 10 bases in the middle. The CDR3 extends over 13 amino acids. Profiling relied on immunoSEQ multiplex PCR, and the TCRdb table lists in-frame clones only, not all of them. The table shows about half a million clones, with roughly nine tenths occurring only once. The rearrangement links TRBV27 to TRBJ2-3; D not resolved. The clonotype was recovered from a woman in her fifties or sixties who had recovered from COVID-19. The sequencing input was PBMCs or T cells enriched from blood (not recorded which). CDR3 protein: CASSLVQTDTQYF. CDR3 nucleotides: TGTGCCAGCAGCTTAGTCCAGACAGATACGCAGTATTTT.